The source of this T cell receptor (beta chain) is a study of radiation and T cells in renal cell carcinoma. Study overall: Nephrectomy followed 15 Gy stereotactic body radiation by 4 weeks.

The V end lost 5 bases, the J end lost 6 bases, and 26 bases lay between the germline ends. Germline V gives CDR1 SGHTA, CDR2 FQGNSA. CDR3 length: 17 residues. Time point described: blood 2 weeks post-SBRT. Stated treatment: 15 Gy SBRT to primary tumor, nephrectomy 4 weeks later. Method: immunoSEQ multiplex PCR; TCRdb's copy keeps in-frame clones and lacks some. The table lists roughly 130,000 clones, 70% to 90% of them singletons, with 1.5% to 2% in the top ten. This chain joins TRBV7-2 and TRBJ2-7; possible D gene TRBD2, 6 bases. The material was blood, obtained from a patient whose treatment included radiotherapy and nephrectomy. This TCR derives from a woman aged 55-75 years with renal cell carcinoma. CDR3 region: CASSQNAPDYISPEQYF. CDR3 nucleotide sequence: TGTGCCAGCAGCCAAAATGCCCCGGACTACATTTCCCCCGAGCAGTACTTC.